The count of the clone carrying this TCR beta chain is one. Its antigen is undetermined. This record belongs to a study of CD8 T cells in ankylosing spondylitis. Overall study findings and caveats: Disease-linked clones proved CD8+ and comparatively uncommon in peripheral blood.

MiXCR, applied by TCRdb to the 5' RACE reads, yields one record per CDR3 protein. The profile shows approximately 300,000 distinct CDR3 sequences, about 20% of them singletons. Germline loops: CDR1 SGHRS, CDR2 YFSETQ. The length of the CDR3 is 16 residues. V lost 0 bases and J 1 base, leaving 12 bases between the germline ends. The sequence was obtained from a male donor with ankylosing spondylitis or in good health (not recorded which). The rearrangement uses TRBV5-1 and TRBJ2-3; D gene uncertain. The sequenced sample was blood, either unsorted or a sorted T cell fraction (not recorded which). CDR3 DNA sequence: TGCGCCAGCAGCTTGGCCGCTAGTCAAGGCACAGATACGCAGTATTTT. Translated, it gives CASSLAASQGTDTQYF.